Below, 29 T cell receptor beta chains from the same sample are listed, as sequenced in a study of cytomegalovirus exposure and HLA in healthy donors. With 60 Vbeta and 13 Jbeta primers, the PCR was carried out. Profiled with immunoSEQ multiplex PCR; TCRdb holds only in-frame clones, not every one. The sample lists about 150,000 clones; around three fifths were seen once. Sample: PBMCs. The source is a woman aged 30 to 39 in good health and CMV-seropositive.

V and J are TRBV30 and TRBJ2-2; 7 bases align to TRBD2. The CDR3 contains 14 residues. V lost 5 bases, J lost 7 bases, and 10 bases stayed unmatched. Germline lookup yields CDR1 GTSNPN and CDR2 SVGIG (reference sequence). In DNA form, the CDR3 reads TGTGCCTGGGTCCCACTCAAGCGGGGCGGGGAGCTGTTTTTT. Amino acids: CAWVPLKRGGELFF. The variable domain in full, completed from reference TRBV30 and TRBJ2-2, reads SQTIHQWPATLVQPVGSPLSLECTVEGTSNPNLYWYRQAAGRGLQLLFYSVGIGQISSEVPQNLSASRPQDRQFILSSKKLLLSDSGFYLCAWVPLKRGGELFFGEGSRLTVL.

J is TRBJ2-3 and V is TRBV9; D not certain. The CDR3 sequence is 15 residues long. V lost 0 bases to trimming and J lost 0 bases, with 8 bases between them. In germline, CDR1 is SGDLS, CDR2 YYNGEE. The CDR3 bases are TGTGCCAGCAGCGTAGCTACAGCTAGCACAGATACGCAGTATTTT. Translation: CASSVATASTDTQYF.

The V call is TRBV4-1, the J call TRBJ2-7; 11 nucleotides agree with TRBD2. Germline CDR1 is MGHRA and CDR2 is YSYEKL. With V trimmed by 0 bases and J by 2 bases, 6 bases remained unmatched. The CDR3 runs to 17 residues. The DNA for the CDR3 is TGCGCCAGCAGCCAAGATGTGATAGCGGGGGGGCCCTACGAGCAGTACTTC. It specifies CASSQDVIAGGPYEQYF.

The chain carries TRBV5-1 and TRBJ2-3; D gene unclear. Per the germline V gene, CDR1 is SGHRS and CDR2 is YFSETQ. The CDR3 has 13 amino acids. Trimming removed 5 bases from V and 2 bases from J, with 9 bases in between. CDR3 nucleotide sequence: TGCGCCAGCAGTGTAGTCCCCACAGATACGCAGTATTTT. It is translated as CASSVVPTDTQYF.

This clone was counted a few times. The rearrangement joins TRBV28 to TRBJ1-5, with TRBD1 matching over 7 bases. V trimming: 5 bases; J trimming: 1 base; junction bases outside the gene matches: 5. The CDR3 loop spans 15 amino acids. Per the germline V gene, CDR1 is MDHEN and CDR2 is SYDVKM. The CDR3 protein is CASSPPGGSNQPQHF. Here the CDR3 DNA reads TGTGCCAGCAGTCCCCCAGGGGGGAGCAATCAGCCCCAGCATTTT.

The chain has TRBV2 and TRBJ2-7, with 10 bases fitting TRBD2. The CDR3 length is 14 residues. J was trimmed by 6 bases and V by 4 bases; bases with no gene match: 6. CDR1 and CDR2 from the germline V gene are SNHLY and FYNNEI. CDR3: CASSGASGSSEQYF. CDR3 sequence (DNA): TGTGCCAGCAGTGGGGCTAGCGGGAGTTCCGAGCAGTACTTC.

This chain uses TRBV9 with TRBJ2-2; D gene uncertain. The germline CDR1 and CDR2 sequences are SGDLS and YYNGEE. The CDR3 is 15 amino acids. V shed 1 base and J shed 3 bases, with 10 bases lying between them. The CDR3 here is CASSVTSEHTGELFF. CDR3 sequence (DNA): TGTGCCAGCAGCGTAACGTCTGAGCACACCGGGGAGCTGTTTTTT.

The V call is TRBV27, the J call TRBJ1-5; no firm D call. V was shortened by 8 bases and J by 3 bases, with 11 bases between the two germline ends. This CDR3 spans 13 amino acids. Germline V gene lookup returns CDR1 MNHEY and CDR2 SMNVEV (reference sequence). Here the CDR3 DNA reads TGTGCCAGCCGGTCGAGGGCCAATCAGCCCCAGCATTTT. Translation: CASRSRANQPQHF.

The gene calls are TRBV7-9 and TRBJ2-7; D might be TRBD2 (5 bases). V was clipped by 5 bases and J by 3 bases, with 11 bases between them. CDR3 length: 13 residues. Germline CDR1 and CDR2: SEHNR and FQNEAQ (reference sequence). Written as DNA, the CDR3 is TGTGCCAGCAGCCCACGGACTGACTACGAGCAGTACTTC. It translates to CASSPRTDYEQYF.

The chain couples TRBV7-3 to TRBJ1-6, with D maybe TRBD1 (5 bases). The V end was cut by 1 base, the J end by 3 bases, with 7 bases between. The CDR3 loop spans 15 amino acids. The germline V gene has CDR1 SGHTA and CDR2 FQGTGA. As DNA, the CDR3 is TGTGCCAGCAGCTTAATGGGGGGCTATAATTCACCCCTCCACTTT. Protein: CASSLMGGYNSPLHF.

The chain uses TRBV5-1 and TRBJ1-3; weak D call: TRBD1 (5 bases). The CDR3 totals 15 residues. Looked up from germline, CDR1 is SGHRS and CDR2 is YFSETQ. V dropped 4 bases and J dropped 3 bases, with 14 bases sitting between them. CDR3 in amino acids: CASSRGVGGGNTIYF. The CDR3, as DNA: TGCGCCAGCAGCCGGGGCGTCGGGGGTGGAAACACCATATATTTT.

This CDR3 is CASSLRTSNTEAFF. The CDR3 coding sequence is TGCGCCAGCAGCTTAAGGACAAGTAACACTGAAGCTTTCTTT. The chain employs TRBV5-1 and TRBJ1-1, with D possibly being TRBD1 (5 bases). The CDR3 contains 14 residues. Per the germline V gene, CDR1 is SGHRS and CDR2 is YFSETQ. The germline V and J ends were trimmed by 2 bases and 2 bases, with 10 bases remaining between them.

The chain has TRBV10-3 and TRBJ1-1; TRBD1 matches 7 bases. Germline V CDR1 and CDR2: ENHRY, SYGVKD. V was clipped by 5 bases and J by 6 bases; unmatched bases: 15. CDR3 length equals 16 residues. The CDR3, as DNA: TGTGCCATCAGTACCGAACAAACGACCGGGACAGCTGAAGCTTTCTTT. It codes for CAISTEQTTGTAEAFF.

CDR3 in amino acids: CASSQDRGRMGQPQHF. Here the CDR3 DNA reads TGCGCCAGCAGCCAAGACAGGGGGCGAATGGGTCAGCCCCAGCATTTT. The rearrangement links TRBV4-1 to TRBJ1-5; 8 bases are shared with TRBD1. V lost 0 bases to trimming and J lost 6 bases; unmatched junction nucleotides: 7. The CDR3 has 16 amino acids. Per the germline V gene, CDR1 is MGHRA and CDR2 is YSYEKL.

This chain connects TRBV4-1 to TRBJ2-2, with TRBD2 identical over 7 bases. CDR1 is MGHRA, CDR2 YSYEKL, per germline. CDR3 length: 17 amino acids. The J segment lost 2 bases and the V segment lost 1 base, leaving 7 bases of the junction unmatched. The CDR3 region has the DNA TGCGCCAGCAGCCAAGTAGCAGCGGGGCTTAACACCGGGGAGCTGTTTTTT. It is translated as CASSQVAAGLNTGELFF.

This clone came up a few times. The V gene is TRBV6-5, the J gene TRBJ1-3, with D tentatively TRBD1 (5 bases). The CDR3 runs to 15 residues. V gave up 2 bases and J gave up 4 bases, with 12 bases separating them. Germline loops: CDR1 MNHEY, CDR2 SVGAGI. The DNA for the CDR3 is TGTGCCAGCAGTTACGTCCAGGGTTCAGGAAACACCATATATTTT. Translating gives CASSYVQGSGNTIYF.

The chain employs TRBV4-1 and TRBJ2-1; TRBD2 agrees at 14 bases. The germline gives CDR1 MGHRA, CDR2 YSYEKL. V was clipped by 4 bases and J by 8 bases; unmatched bases: 13. This CDR3 comprises 18 residues. The CDR3 DNA follows: TGCGCCAGCAGCCGGACTAGCGGGAGGTTTCCCCTTTATGATGAGCAGTTCTTC. This encodes CASSRTSGRFPLYDEQFF.

This sequence joins TRBV11-2 and TRBJ1-1; no reliable D call. The germline V gene has CDR1 SGHAT and CDR2 FQNNGV. V lost 3 bases to trimming and J lost 11 bases, with 13 bases between them. The CDR3 has 12 amino acids. CDR3 sequence reads: CASSLAEGSAFF. CDR3 bases: TGTGCCAGCAGCTTGGCGGAGGGCTCGGCTTTCTTT.

CDR3 DNA sequence: TGTGCCAGCAGTTTAATAGGACTAGCGGGGGGTGGTGAGCAGTTCTTC. Translation: CASSLIGLAGGGEQFF. The J gene is TRBJ2-1, the V gene TRBV28; 14 bases align to TRBD2. This CDR3 comprises 16 residues. The germline CDR1 and CDR2 sequences are MDHEN and SYDVKM. The V and J ends lost 2 bases and 9 bases, in that order; junction bases with no gene match: 6.

The V and J genes are TRBV27 and TRBJ2-2; TRBD2 agrees at 9 bases. V shed 6 bases, J shed 5 bases, and the junction held 13 bases outside the gene matches. The germline V gene has CDR1 MNHEY and CDR2 SMNVEV (reference sequence). This CDR3 contains 17 residues. DNA for the CDR3: TGTGCCAGCAGCCTACAGGGCGGGGGGGGTCCGACCGGGGAGCTGTTTTTT. It codes for CASSLQGGGGPTGELFF.

This clone was counted a few times. The chain uses TRBV21-1 and TRBJ1-1; the table's D call, TRBD1, was not checked against the DNA. TRBV21-1 is described as a pseudogene. The CDR3 sequence is 14 residues long. The CDR3 bases are TGTGCCAGCAGCACCGGGACAGAGAACACTGAAGCTTTCTTT. Encoded protein: CASSTGTENTEAFF.

This clone has only one observation. The rearrangement links TRBV5-1 to TRBJ1-4; a weak D match, TRBD1 (5 bases). The CDR3 spans 14 residues. V dropped 1 base and J dropped 7 bases, with 11 bases sitting between them. The germline V gene encodes CDR1 SGHRS and CDR2 YFSETQ. CDR3 sequence (DNA): TGCGCCAGCAGCTTGCTCCAGGGTGGTGAAAAACTGTTTTTT. Encoded protein: CASSLLQGGEKLFF.

This clone was seen a handful of times. The genes are TRBV5-4 and TRBJ1-1; D not certain. The CDR3 extends over 16 amino acids. Germline V CDR1 and CDR2: SGHNT, YYREEE (reference sequence). V was trimmed by 4 bases and J by 1 base, leaving 17 bases between them. CDR3: CASSQVNRRGNTEAFF. The DNA of the CDR3 is TGTGCCAGCAGCCAGGTTAATCGGCGGGGGAACACTGAAGCTTTCTTT.

V is TRBV18 and J is TRBJ2-3; 7 bases map to TRBD2. The CDR3 has 14 amino acids. With 5 bases clipped from V and 2 bases from J, the junction kept 4 bases outside the gene matches. The germline gives CDR1 KGHSH, CDR2 LQKENI. The CDR3 DNA sequence: TGTGCCAGCTCATGGACTAGGCCCACAGATACGCAGTATTTT. It yields the protein CASSWTRPTDTQYF.

The V and J genes are TRBV6-6 and TRBJ2-7, with TRBD2 as a possible D gene (5 bases). The CDR3 length is 12 residues. The germline V and J ends were trimmed by 2 bases and 6 bases, with 8 bases remaining between them. Germline V gene sequence: CDR1 MNHNY, CDR2 SVGAGI (reference sequence). DNA of the CDR3: TGTGCCAGCAGTTACGAGGGCTTCGAGCAGTACTTC. Amino acid sequence: CASSYEGFEQYF.

The table lists this clone with a few counts. J is TRBJ2-3 and V is TRBV21-1; the DNA was not used to check the table's D call, TRBD1. TRBV21-1 is noted as a pseudogene. The CDR3 totals 13 residues. CDR3 in amino acids: CASSKASADTQYF. The CDR3, as DNA: TGTGCCAGCAGCAAAGCCTCAGCAGATACGCAGTATTTT.

This clone was seen only a few times. The V and J genes are TRBV6-6 and TRBJ2-7; TRBD2 aligns across 8 bases. Trimming cost V 4 bases and J 2 bases; bases outside gene matches: 7. This CDR3 has 15 amino acids. Per germline, CDR1 MNHNY and CDR2 SVGAGI (reference sequence). The CDR3 here is CASSWQRGTPYEQYF. Here the CDR3 DNA reads TGTGCCAGCAGTTGGCAGCGGGGGACGCCCTACGAGCAGTACTTC.

V gene TRBV5-1 combines with J gene TRBJ2-5; D is unresolved. The CDR3 contains 13 residues. With 6 bases removed from V and 5 bases from J, the gap between germline ends came to 14 bases. The V gene's germline CDR1 is SGHRS and CDR2 YFSETQ. The CDR3 loop is CASTFASVETQYF. The CDR3 region has the DNA TGCGCCAGCACCTTTGCGTCTGTGGAGACCCAGTACTTC.

This clone was detected once. The V and J genes are TRBV15 and TRBJ2-7; tentative D call: TRBD1 (5 bases). Trimming removed 4 bases from V and 7 bases from J, with 20 bases in between. The CDR3 length is 15 residues. Germline CDR1 and CDR2: LNHNV and YYDKDF (reference sequence). CDR3: CATSTETPGIEEQYF. The CDR3, as DNA: TGTGCCACCAGCACCGAGACCCCAGGGATCGAAGAGCAGTACTTC.